The clone carrying this T cell receptor (beta chain) was seen more than once but under ten times. The data derive from a study of T cells in Graves' hyperthyroidism and ophthalmopathy. With 3 bases clipped from V and 1 base from J, the junction kept 4 bases outside the gene matches. The CDR3 runs to 14 residues. In germline, CDR1 is SGHRS, CDR2 YFSETQ. Template material for amplifying TCR beta CDR3 regions consisted of RNA transcripts. The study used the HTBI primer set for a first-round RT-PCR of the TCR CDR3. Each CDR3 protein gets one entry after TCRdb re-called the multiplex PCR reads with MiXCR. This sample has 750,000 to 900,000 distinct CDR3 sequences, with about two fifths found just once. Stable Graves' hyperthyroidism meant no ophthalmopathy progression within 18 months. Used for diagnoses were clinical symptoms, serum thyroxine and TRAb, thyroid ultrasound and orbital computed tomography. The PBMCs were sourced from fresh peripheral blood (about 9.6 ml).

The V gene is TRBV5-1, the J gene TRBJ2-7; TRBD1 matches 7 bases. This TCR was recovered from a man aged 18-30 years with Graves' hyperthyroidism. Sequencing was performed on blood. CDR3 protein: CASSWPTGSYEQYF. For the CDR3, the DNA is TGCGCCAGCAGCTGGCCGACAGGGTCCTACGAGCAGTACTTC.